Presented here are 16 T cell receptor beta chains from one specimen sequenced in a study of metastatic and nonmetastatic thyroid tumors. With MiXCR, TCRdb reprocessed the PCR reads. The sample has several thousand clones, 39% seen once; the top ten hold 23%. Treatment of any kind had been given to no patient before thyroid surgery. Sequenced: tumor tissue. The receptors originated from a female donor with papillary thyroid cancer or a benign thyroid nodule (not recorded which). Some clones in this sample may be carry-over from other donors' samples.

By share, this clone counts as large. V is TRBV12-3 or TRBV12-4 and J is TRBJ1-6; unclear D gene. Trimming shortened V by 6 bases and J by 5 bases, and 5 bases separated the two germline ends. The CDR3 loop spans 12 amino acids. Here the CDR3 reads CASSRNNSPLHF. CDR3 in DNA: TGTGCCAGCAGCCGAAATAATTCACCCCTCCACTTT.

This clone was seen once. The V and J genes are TRBV11-1 and TRBJ2-3; weak D call: TRBD2 (5 bases). The CDR3 is 16 residues long. V shed 7 bases and J shed 2 bases, with 19 bases lying between them. Germline V gene sequence: CDR1 SGHAT, CDR2 FQDESV (reference sequence). The CDR3 protein is CASTHRTVLTTDTQYF. CDR3 coding DNA: TGTGCCAGCACCCATCGGACTGTCCTAACCACAGATACGCAGTATTTT.

This chain connects TRBV18 to TRBJ1-2; D ambiguous. Trimming cost V 0 bases and J 4 bases, with 15 bases left between them. CDR3 length equals 16 residues. Germline V CDR1 and CDR2: KGHSH, LQKENI. The CDR3: CASSPPLSEAAYGYTF. The CDR3 coding sequence is TGTGCCAGCTCACCACCGCTCTCGGAAGCGGCCTATGGCTACACCTTC. The full variable domain, in which reference TRBV18 and TRBJ1-2 provide the parts outside the CDR3, is NAGVMQNPRHLVRRRGQEARLRCSPMKGHSHVYWYRQLPEEGLKFMVYLQKENIIDESGMPKERFSAEFPKEGPSILRIQQVVRGDSAAYFCASSPPLSEAAYGYTFGSGTRLTVV.

Relative to its sample, this clone is medium-sized. This rearrangement joins TRBV13 to TRBJ2-7; 7 bases match TRBD1. V lost 4 bases, J lost 2 bases, and 11 bases stayed unmatched. Looked up from germline, CDR1 is PRHDT and CDR2 is FYEKMQ (reference sequence). CDR3 size: 16 residues. In nucleotides, the CDR3 is TGTGCCAGCAGCTCCGCGCTAACCGGGACAGCCTACGAGCAGTACTTC. The encoded protein is CASSSALTGTAYEQYF.

A single count supports this clone. This chain joins TRBV6-1 and TRBJ2-5; weak D call: TRBD2 (5 bases). The CDR3 is 15 amino acids. The V gene's germline CDR1 is MNHNS and CDR2 SASEGT. With 0 bases removed from V and 4 bases from J, the gap between germline ends came to 12 bases. CDR3 sequence (DNA): TGTGCCAGCAGTGAAGCGGGAGTGGGTGGAGAGACCCAGTACTTC. Translated: CASSEAGVGGETQYF.

This clone is deemed large (0.1 to 1%). The J gene is TRBJ2-1, the V gene TRBV19; 9 bases fit TRBD1. The germline V gene has CDR1 LNHDA and CDR2 SQIVND (reference sequence). The CDR3 loop spans 11 amino acids. V shed 10 bases and J 9 bases; nucleotides not matched to a gene: 4. The CDR3 reads CATRQGGEQFF. The CDR3 DNA reads TGTGCCACCCGACAGGGGGGTGAGCAGTTCTTC.

The chain has TRBV10-2 and TRBJ2-7; the match to TRBD2 covers 7 bases. V was pared by 3 bases and J by 2 bases, with 4 bases of the junction left unmatched. Germline CDR1 WSHSY, CDR2 SAAADI. This CDR3 region has 14 residues. The CDR3: CASSDLGGAYEQYF. The CDR3 DNA is TGCGCCAGCAGTGATCTGGGGGGGGCCTACGAGCAGTACTTC.

This clone was seen ten or more times. This chain links TRBV5-4 with TRBJ2-3; 9 positions agree with TRBD1. The ends lost 4 bases at V and 9 bases at J; junction bases unmatched: 15. Germline CDR1 and CDR2: SGHNT and YYREEE (reference sequence). This CDR3 spans 16 amino acids. The CDR3 sequence: CASSAGTGSLGVTQYF. The CDR3 DNA reads as TGTGCCAGCAGCGCGGGGACAGGGTCCCTCGGGGTGACGCAGTATTTT.

This clone turned up a few times. This chain connects TRBV10-2 to TRBJ1-6; 8 bases are a match to TRBD1. J lost 10 bases, V lost 3 bases, and 2 bases had no gene match. Germline CDR1 reads WSHSY; CDR2 reads SAAADI. This CDR3 has 13 residues. This CDR3 is CASSEGDRSPLHF. CDR3 sequence (DNA): TGCGCCAGCAGTGAAGGGGACAGGTCACCCCTCCACTTT.

This clone came up a few times. The chain couples TRBV6-1 to TRBJ2-3, with 9 bases lining up with TRBD2. The junction had 10 bases not matched to a gene; V was cut back by 3 bases and J by 6 bases. This CDR3 is 16 amino acids long. From germline, CDR1 is MNHNS and CDR2 SASEGT. The CDR3 is CASSESAGGPGDTQYF. CDR3 nucleotides: TGTGCCAGCAGTGAGTCGGCGGGGGGGCCGGGGGATACGCAGTATTTT.

V usage is TRBV20-1 and J usage is TRBJ2-1; D perhaps matches TRBD2 (6 bases). Deletions cut 7 bases from V and 3 bases from J, with 13 bases between. Germline V gene data show CDR1 as DFQATT and CDR2 as SNEGSKA (reference sequence). The CDR3 is made up of 13 amino acids. Here the CDR3 DNA reads TGCAGTGGCGGGACTGCAAACTACAATGAGCAGTTCTTC. Translation: CSGGTANYNEQFF.

This clone showed up just a few times. The V call is TRBV6-2 or TRBV6-3, the J call TRBJ2-6; no definite D call. This CDR3 is built from 13 residues. V was trimmed by 0 bases and J by 8 bases, leaving 5 bases between them. The germline V gene encodes CDR1 MNHEY and CDR2 SVGEGT. CDR3 sequence reads: CASSYSGPNVLTF. CDR3 sequence (DNA): TGTGCCAGCAGTTACTCAGGGCCCAACGTCCTGACTTTC.

This chain links TRBV2 with TRBJ1-4; D unclear. The CDR3 runs to 18 residues. Germline CDR1 is SNHLY and CDR2 is FYNNEI. V was pared by 6 bases and J by 7 bases, with 27 bases between. CDR3 protein: CASRSRASRIGSSEKLFF. The CDR3 DNA is TGTGCCAGCAGGAGCCGGGCCAGCCGTATCGGGTCGTCTGAAAAACTGTTTTTT.

This clone was detected a few times. The V call is TRBV19, the J call TRBJ2-3; 8 bases agree with TRBD2. CDR1 is LNHDA and CDR2 is SQIVND in the germline V gene (reference sequence). Losses at the gene ends were 5 bases for V and 2 bases for J; bases not matched to a gene: 15. The CDR3 loop spans 18 amino acids. The CDR3 nucleotides read TGTGCCAGTAGTCCCAGTAGCTCGGGACTAGGCCCCACAGATACGCAGTATTTT. Its protein is CASSPSSSGLGPTDTQYF.

This clone was observed a few times. The rearrangement joins TRBV29-1 to TRBJ2-3; a possible D gene is TRBD2 (6 bases). Trimming cost V 4 bases and J 3 bases, with 20 bases left between them. Germline V gene lookup returns CDR1 SQVTM and CDR2 ANQGSEA. CDR3 length: 16 amino acids. The CDR3 nucleotides read TGCAGCGTTGTTGGAGGGAGAGGTCTACGAACAGATACGCAGTATTTT. Its translation is CSVVGGRGLRTDTQYF.

This clone occurred once. The chain has TRBV20-1 and TRBJ2-1; TRBD2 matches at 13 bases. CDR3 length: 17 amino acids. V lost 3 bases to trimming and J lost 8 bases; unmatched junction nucleotides: 13. CDR1 is DFQATT, CDR2 SNEGSKA, per germline (reference sequence). CDR3 residues: CSASSGLAGEAYYEQFF. For the CDR3, the DNA is TGCAGTGCTAGCTCCGGACTAGCGGGAGAGGCTTACTATGAGCAGTTCTTC.